The 7 T cell receptor beta chains reported below all come from one sample, sequenced in a study of early T cells in non-severe SARS-CoV-2 infection. TCRdb itself ran the 5' RACE reads through MiXCR, one entry per CDR3 protein. Of around 70,000 distinct CDR3 sequences listed, around 9% were seen once; the top ten hold roughly 3.2%. The sequencing sample was made of whole blood. These receptors all come from an adult who was a healthcare worker with PCR-confirmed SARS-CoV-2 infection or an uninfected control (not recorded which).

The chain uses TRBV5-4 and TRBJ2-7; the match to TRBD2 covers 8 bases. Germline V gene lookup returns CDR1 SGHNT and CDR2 YYREEE (reference sequence). This CDR3 is built from 14 residues. With V trimmed by 3 bases and J by 0 bases, 2 bases remained unmatched. Here the CDR3 reads CASSSGRVSYEQYF. The CDR3 DNA reads TGTGCCAGCAGCTCCGGGAGGGTCTCCTACGAGCAGTACTTC.

The rearrangement joins TRBV7-2 to TRBJ2-7; D unclear. Per the germline V gene, CDR1 is SGHTA and CDR2 is FQGNSA. The CDR3 has 13 residues. V was clipped by 5 bases and J by 6 bases, with 14 bases between them. The CDR3 protein is CASSLSLVGEQYF. CDR3 DNA sequence: TGTGCCAGCAGCCTAAGCCTGGTAGGCGAGCAGTACTTC.

This clonotype has just a few counts. The gene calls are TRBV20-1 and TRBJ2-6; D is ambiguous. CDR1 is DFQATT, CDR2 SNEGSKA, per germline (reference sequence). Trimming removed 6 bases from V and 0 bases from J, with 9 bases in between. The CDR3 loop spans 14 amino acids. The CDR3 here is CSAQLFSGANVLTF. In nucleotides, the CDR3 is TGCAGTGCACAACTGTTCTCTGGGGCCAACGTCCTGACTTTC.

The chain carries TRBV28 and TRBJ2-2; D unclear. The CDR3 consists of 14 residues. V was trimmed by 7 bases and J by 4 bases, leaving 13 bases between them. Germline V CDR1 and CDR2: MDHEN, SYDVKM. The CDR3 is CASKVTPGTGELFF. As DNA, the CDR3 is TGTGCCAGCAAAGTTACCCCGGGCACCGGGGAGCTGTTTTTT.

This clonotype showed up many times. V usage is TRBV29-1 and J usage is TRBJ2-3; 7 bases map to TRBD2. V lost 4 bases to trimming and J lost 2 bases; unmatched junction nucleotides: 6. This CDR3 has 14 residues. Germline CDR1 SQVTM, CDR2 ANQGSEA. The CDR3 spells CSVGLAPSTDTQYF. Written as DNA, the CDR3 is TGCAGCGTTGGACTAGCACCCTCCACAGATACGCAGTATTTT.

This clonotype appeared many times. This chain uses TRBV10-3 with TRBJ2-5; 7 nucleotides agree with TRBD1. The CDR3 is 14 amino acids. Germline lookup yields CDR1 ENHRY and CDR2 SYGVKD. Unmatched junction bases numbered 8, after V lost 5 bases and J lost 5 bases. The CDR3 spells CAISFDRARETQYF. The CDR3 nucleotides read TGTGCCATCAGTTTTGACAGGGCCAGGGAGACCCAGTACTTC.

In this sample, this clonotype turned up a few times. This chain connects TRBV5-1 to TRBJ1-4; D unresolved. This CDR3 region has 15 residues. V shed 2 bases and J shed 6 bases, with 14 bases lying between them. CDR1 is SGHRS and CDR2 is YFSETQ in the germline V gene. The CDR3 region is CASSLTPPGDEKLFF. DNA for the CDR3: TGCGCCAGCAGCTTAACCCCACCCGGGGATGAAAAACTGTTTTTT.